These 21 T cell receptor beta chains originate from one sample sequenced in a study of OX40 agonist ivuxolimab in advanced cancers. The repertoire was sequenced with immunoSEQ multiplex PCR; TCRdb's copy has only in-frame clones and lacks some. Of 70,000 or so clones listed, roughly 84% are singletons. The sequencing used CD4+ or CD8+ T cells sorted from blood, collected in a trial of the OX40 agonist ivuxolimab. These receptors all come from an adult with an advanced solid tumor such as melanoma, head and neck, liver or kidney cancer.

J is TRBJ1-6 and V is TRBV28; D is possibly TRBD1 (5 bases). V was clipped by 3 bases and J by 6 bases, with 12 bases between them. Germline V lookup: CDR1 MDHEN, CDR2 SYDVKM. This CDR3 is 15 amino acids long. As DNA, the CDR3 is TGTGCCAGCAGTTTTTTGGGGGGAACTAATTCACCCCTCCACTTT. Translating it yields CASSFLGGTNSPLHF.

This clone was seen just once. The chain has TRBV14 and TRBJ2-1; D is possibly TRBD1 or TRBD2 (6 bases each). The V and J ends lost 3 bases and 3 bases respectively, with 21 bases between them. Germline-derived CDR1 and CDR2 are SGHDN and FVKESK. The CDR3 length is 18 residues. The CDR3 sequence is CASSQPVGGASVYNEQFF. DNA for the CDR3: TGTGCCAGCAGCCAGCCGGTCGGGGGCGCATCTGTCTACAATGAGCAGTTCTTC.

The J gene is TRBJ1-5, the V gene TRBV5-1; maybe TRBD1 (6 bases). In germline, CDR1 is SGHRS, CDR2 YFSETQ. Trimming removed 4 bases from V and 1 base from J, with 9 bases in between. The CDR3 covers 14 residues. CDR3 sequence: CASSPGVSNQPQHF. The CDR3, as DNA: TGCGCCAGCAGCCCAGGGGTCAGCAATCAGCCCCAGCATTTT. Together with reference TRBV5-1 and TRBJ1-5, the CDR3 gives the full variable domain: KAGVTQTPRYLIKTRGQQVTLSCSPISGHRSVSWYQQTPGQGLQFLFEYFSETQRNKGNFPGRFSGRQFSNSRSEMNVSTLELGDSALYLCASSPGVSNQPQHFGDGTRLSIL.

The V and J genes are TRBV7-2 and TRBJ1-2; 8 nucleotides line up with TRBD1. The CDR3 runs 14 residues. Germline V gene lookup returns CDR1 SGHTA and CDR2 FQGNSA. Germline trimming cut 5 bases from V and 3 bases from J; bases unmatched to any gene: 5. DNA for the CDR3: TGTGCCAGCAGCACCCAGACAGGGGACTATGGCTACACCTTC. Translated, it gives CASSTQTGDYGYTF.

V usage is TRBV4-1 and J usage is TRBJ2-2, with 9 bases lining up with TRBD1. CDR3 size: 15 residues. The germline CDR1 and CDR2 sequences are MGHRA and YSYEKL. With V trimmed by 4 bases and J by 5 bases, 5 bases remained unmatched. For the CDR3, the DNA is TGCGCCAGCAGCCGAGGACAGGGGTGGACCGGGGAGCTGTTTTTT. It encodes CASSRGQGWTGELFF.

The chain links TRBV5-8 to TRBJ2-7, with D perhaps matching TRBD1 (6 bases). Germline V gene data show CDR1 as SGHTS and CDR2 as YDEGEE. V shed 0 bases and J shed 0 bases, with 13 bases lying between them. The CDR3 runs 16 residues. CDR3 nucleotides: TGTGCCAGCAGCTTGGGGGTTTTGGACAGCTCCTACGAGCAGTACTTC. This gives the protein CASSLGVLDSSYEQYF.

The V gene is TRBV29-1, the J gene TRBJ2-1; D is undetermined. This CDR3 contains 13 residues. V was trimmed by 1 base and J by 4 bases, leaving 8 bases between them. The germline gives CDR1 SQVTM, CDR2 ANQGSEA. This chain's CDR3 is CSVEGTEYNEQFF. DNA for the CDR3: TGCAGCGTTGAAGGGACGGAGTACAATGAGCAGTTCTTC.

The chain carries TRBV7-2 and TRBJ1-4, with no clear D. The CDR3 has 15 residues. V was trimmed by 5 bases and J by 7 bases, leaving 17 bases between them. Germline V lookup: CDR1 SGHTA, CDR2 FQGNSA. The CDR3 protein is CASSPSTGLSEKLFF. The CDR3 DNA is TGTGCCAGCAGCCCCAGTACGGGTCTGAGTGAAAAACTGTTTTTT.

DNA of the CDR3: TGTGCCAGCAGCCCCAGCTCCTACGAGCAGTACTTC. Its translation is CASSPSSYEQYF. The rearrangement uses TRBV7-2 and TRBJ2-7; D is undetermined. Germline CDR1 reads SGHTA; CDR2 reads FQGNSA. This CDR3 region has 12 residues. V was trimmed by 5 bases and J by 0 bases, leaving 5 bases between them.

The genes are TRBV10-3 and TRBJ2-3, with D uncertain. Germline CDR1 and CDR2: ENHRY and SYGVKD. V was pared by 2 bases and J by 5 bases, with 2 bases between. The CDR3 consists of 11 residues. The CDR3, as DNA: TGTGCCATCAGTGAGGGAGATACGCAGTATTTT. This sequence encodes CAISEGDTQYF.

This clone has only a few counts. This rearrangement joins TRBV18 to TRBJ1-3, with unresolved D. Germline V CDR1 and CDR2: KGHSH, LQKENI. The CDR3 runs 14 residues. V was trimmed by 1 base and J by 3 bases, leaving 7 bases between them. CDR3 in DNA: TGTGCCAGCTCACCACTTGGAGTTGGAAACACCATATATTTT. It translates to CASSPLGVGNTIYF.

J is TRBJ2-3 and V is TRBV7-2, with 7 bases that match TRBD2. The length of the CDR3 is 16 residues. The V segment lost 5 bases and the J segment 3 bases; nucleotides outside the gene matches: 11. The germline CDR1 and CDR2 sequences are SGHTA and FQGNSA. The CDR3 nucleotides read TGTGCCAGCAGCCCTGGGGCTAGCGGTGGTACAGATACGCAGTATTTT. Its translation: CASSPGASGGTDTQYF.

The chain has TRBV27 and TRBJ2-3, with no clear D. V was pared by 0 bases and J by 2 bases, with 9 bases between. This CDR3 region has 15 residues. Per the germline V gene, CDR1 is MNHEY and CDR2 is SMNVEV (reference sequence). Here the CDR3 reads CASSLSGSLTDTQYF. The CDR3 region has the DNA TGTGCCAGCAGTTTATCGGGCTCACTCACAGATACGCAGTATTTT.

This chain connects TRBV2 to TRBJ1-4; D ambiguous. Germline CDR1 is SNHLY and CDR2 is FYNNEI. The V end lost 4 bases, the J end lost 8 bases, and 17 bases lay between the germline ends. The CDR3 spans 15 residues. CDR3 coding DNA: TGTGCCAGCAGTGTCCTGGGCCTCCCGGGGGAAAAACTGTTTTTT. Translated, it gives CASSVLGLPGEKLFF.

The V and J genes are TRBV10-3 and TRBJ1-2; maybe TRBD1 (6 bases). CDR1 is ENHRY, CDR2 SYGVKD, per germline. The ends were cut back, 3 bases at V and 8 bases at J, with 10 bases in the middle. This CDR3 is 12 amino acids long. The CDR3 region has the DNA TGTGCCATCAGTGACCCCACAGGGGGCTACACCTTC. It encodes CAISDPTGGYTF.

The chain couples TRBV7-2 to TRBJ1-1, with D perhaps matching TRBD1 (5 bases). The CDR3 sequence is 13 residues long. V shed 3 bases and J shed 9 bases, with 14 bases lying between them. Germline lookup yields CDR1 SGHTA and CDR2 FQGNSA. CDR3 loop: CASSFDPGLKAFF. DNA of the CDR3: TGTGCCAGCAGCTTTGACCCAGGGCTGAAAGCTTTCTTT.

The chain joins TRBV7-2 to TRBJ2-7; 9 bases are shared with TRBD2. Germline CDR1 and CDR2: SGHTA and FQGNSA. V shed 6 bases and J 5 bases; nucleotides not matched to a gene: 5. The CDR3 contains 13 residues. The CDR3 is CASSSGSRNEQYF. In nucleotides, the CDR3 is TGTGCCAGCAGTAGCGGGAGTAGAAACGAGCAGTACTTC.

This rearrangement joins TRBV9 to TRBJ2-1; no clear D. V shed 2 bases and J shed 5 bases, with 17 bases lying between them. The CDR3 has 16 residues. Germline V CDR1 and CDR2: SGDLS, YYNGEE. The DNA of the CDR3 is TGTGCCAGCAGCGTCCAACCGTCCAGCGAACACAATGAGCAGTTCTTC. It codes for CASSVQPSSEHNEQFF.

This clone appeared a few times. The V gene is TRBV5-6, the J gene TRBJ1-5; TRBD1 matches at 10 bases. In germline, CDR1 is SGHDT, CDR2 YYEEEE. V shed 3 bases, J shed 2 bases, and the junction held 5 bases outside the gene matches. This CDR3 is 16 amino acids long. The CDR3: CASSSGTGAGNQPQHF. For the CDR3, the DNA is TGTGCCAGCAGCTCCGGGACAGGGGCCGGCAATCAGCCCCAGCATTTT.

The chain employs TRBV9 and TRBJ1-2; 7 bases line up with TRBD1. This CDR3 has 12 residues. V dropped 3 bases and J dropped 10; count of bases not matched to a gene: 6. The V gene's germline CDR1 is SGDLS and CDR2 YYNGEE. The CDR3 reads CASSAQTGPYTF. The CDR3 coding sequence is TGTGCCAGCAGCGCGCAGACAGGGCCCTACACCTTC.

This clone was picked up one time. The chain uses TRBV15 and TRBJ2-7; tentative D call: TRBD2 (6 bases). CDR3 size: 15 residues. Germline loops: CDR1 LNHNV, CDR2 YYDKDF (reference sequence). V shed 0 bases and J shed 5 bases, with 14 bases lying between them. CDR3 protein: CATSRDSGESNEQYF. The CDR3 nucleotides are TGTGCCACCAGCAGAGATAGCGGAGAATCTAACGAGCAGTACTTC. The full variable domain, completed using reference TRBV15 and TRBJ2-7, is DAMVIQNPRYQVTQFGKPVTLSCSQTLNHNVMYWYQQKSSQAPKLLFHYYDKDFNNEADTPDNFQSRRPNTSFCFLDIRSPGLGDTAMYLCATSRDSGESNEQYFGPGTRLTVT.